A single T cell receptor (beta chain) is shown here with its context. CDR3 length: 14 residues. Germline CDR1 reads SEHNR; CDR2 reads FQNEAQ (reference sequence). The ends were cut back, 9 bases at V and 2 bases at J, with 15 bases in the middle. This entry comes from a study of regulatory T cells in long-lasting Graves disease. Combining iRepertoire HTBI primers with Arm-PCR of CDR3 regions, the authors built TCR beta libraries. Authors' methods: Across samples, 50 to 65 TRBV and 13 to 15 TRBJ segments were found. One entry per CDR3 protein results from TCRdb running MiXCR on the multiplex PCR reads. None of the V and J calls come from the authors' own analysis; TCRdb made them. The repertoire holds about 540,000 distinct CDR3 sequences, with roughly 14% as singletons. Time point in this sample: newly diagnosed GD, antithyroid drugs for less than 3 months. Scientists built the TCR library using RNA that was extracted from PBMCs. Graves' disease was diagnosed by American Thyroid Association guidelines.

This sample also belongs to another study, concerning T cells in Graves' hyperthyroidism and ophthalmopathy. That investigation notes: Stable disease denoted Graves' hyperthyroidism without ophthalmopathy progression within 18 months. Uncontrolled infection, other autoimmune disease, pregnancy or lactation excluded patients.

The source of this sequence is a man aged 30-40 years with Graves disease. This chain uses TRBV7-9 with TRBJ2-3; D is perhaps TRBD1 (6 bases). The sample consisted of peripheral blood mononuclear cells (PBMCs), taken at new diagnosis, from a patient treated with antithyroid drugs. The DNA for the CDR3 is TGTGCCAGTGATTTGGACAGTAACACAGATACGCAGTATTTT. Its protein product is CASDLDSNTDTQYF.